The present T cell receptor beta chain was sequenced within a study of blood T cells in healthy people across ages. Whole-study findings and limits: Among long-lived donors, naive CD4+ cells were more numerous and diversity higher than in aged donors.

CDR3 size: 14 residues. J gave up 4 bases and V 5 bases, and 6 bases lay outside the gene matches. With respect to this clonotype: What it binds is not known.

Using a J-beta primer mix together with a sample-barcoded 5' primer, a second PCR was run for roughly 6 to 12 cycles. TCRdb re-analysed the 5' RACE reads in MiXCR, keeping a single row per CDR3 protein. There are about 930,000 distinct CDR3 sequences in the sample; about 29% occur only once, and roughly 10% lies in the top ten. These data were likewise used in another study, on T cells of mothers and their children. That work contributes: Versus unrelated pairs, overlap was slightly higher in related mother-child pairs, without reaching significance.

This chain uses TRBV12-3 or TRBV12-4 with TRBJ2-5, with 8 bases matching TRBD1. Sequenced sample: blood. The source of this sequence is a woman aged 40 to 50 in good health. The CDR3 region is CASSPGGPVETQYF. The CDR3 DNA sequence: TGTGCCAGCAGTCCAGGGGGCCCGGTAGAGACCCAGTACTTC.